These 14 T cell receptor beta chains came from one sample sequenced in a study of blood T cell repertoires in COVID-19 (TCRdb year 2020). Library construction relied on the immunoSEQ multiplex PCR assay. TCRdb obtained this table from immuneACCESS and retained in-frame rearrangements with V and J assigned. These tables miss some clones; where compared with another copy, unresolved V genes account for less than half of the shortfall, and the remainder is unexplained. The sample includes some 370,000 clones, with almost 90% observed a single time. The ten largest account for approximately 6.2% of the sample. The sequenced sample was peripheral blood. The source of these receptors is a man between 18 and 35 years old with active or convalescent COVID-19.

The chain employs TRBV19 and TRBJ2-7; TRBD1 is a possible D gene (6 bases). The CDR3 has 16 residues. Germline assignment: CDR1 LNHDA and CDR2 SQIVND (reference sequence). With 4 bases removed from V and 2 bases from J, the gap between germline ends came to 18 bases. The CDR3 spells CASSTMVTGPPYEQYF. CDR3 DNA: TGTGCCAGTAGTACCATGGTGACAGGTCCTCCCTACGAGCAGTACTTC.

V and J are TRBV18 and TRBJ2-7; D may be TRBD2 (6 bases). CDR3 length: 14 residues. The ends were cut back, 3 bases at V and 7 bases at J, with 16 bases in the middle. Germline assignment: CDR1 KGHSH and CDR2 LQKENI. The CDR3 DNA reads TGTGCCAGCTCACCTCCAGCGGGTCGGCGGGAGCAGTACTTC. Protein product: CASSPPAGRREQYF.

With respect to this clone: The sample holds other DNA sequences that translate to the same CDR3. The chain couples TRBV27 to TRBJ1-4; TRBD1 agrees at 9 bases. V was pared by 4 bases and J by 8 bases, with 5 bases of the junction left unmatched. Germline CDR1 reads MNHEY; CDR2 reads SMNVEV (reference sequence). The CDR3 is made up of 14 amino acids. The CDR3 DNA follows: TGTGCCAGCAGTTCTGGACAGGGGAGGGAAAAACTGTTTTTT. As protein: CASSSGQGREKLFF.

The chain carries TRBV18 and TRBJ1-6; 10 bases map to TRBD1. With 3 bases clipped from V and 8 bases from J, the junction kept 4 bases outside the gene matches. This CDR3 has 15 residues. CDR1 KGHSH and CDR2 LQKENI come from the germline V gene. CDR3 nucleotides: TGTGCCAGCTCACCGCCGGGACAGGGGTATTCACCCCTCCACTTT. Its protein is CASSPPGQGYSPLHF.

The CDR3 loop is CASSWTRGGAGEQYF. CDR3 DNA sequence: TGTGCCAGCAGCTGGACCCGAGGGGGGGCCGGCGAGCAGTACTTC. The chain carries TRBV5-6 and TRBJ2-7; D might be TRBD2 (7 bases). V was shortened by 3 bases and J by 6 bases, with 19 bases between the two germline ends. Per germline, CDR1 SGHDT and CDR2 YYEEEE. The CDR3 totals 15 residues. The full variable domain, rest sourced from reference TRBV5-6 and TRBJ2-7, is DAGVTQSPTHLIKTRGQQVTLRCSPKSGHDTVSWYQQALGQGPQFIFQYYEEEERQRGNFPDRFSGHQFPNYSSELNVNALLLGDSALYLCASSWTRGGAGEQYFGPGTRLTVT.

The CDR3 nucleotides read TGCGCCAGCAGCCAAGGGAAGATCCTGGCTTTCGCGGACACTGAAGCTTTCTTT. This sequence encodes CASSQGKILAFADTEAFF. The chain couples TRBV4-1 to TRBJ1-1; no clear D. The CDR3 covers 18 residues. V was clipped by 1 base and J by 3 bases, with 21 bases between them. Looked up from germline, CDR1 is MGHRA and CDR2 is YSYEKL.

The DNA for the CDR3 is TGTGCCAGCAGCCATACGGGACAGGGACCTAATTCACCCCTCCACTTT. Protein: CASSHTGQGPNSPLHF. This chain links TRBV7-9 with TRBJ1-6, with 9 bases identical to TRBD1. This CDR3 spans 16 amino acids. Germline CDR1 SEHNR, CDR2 FQNEAQ (reference sequence). V shed 5 bases and J 6 bases; nucleotides not matched to a gene: 8.

In nucleotides, the CDR3 is TGTGCCAGCAGCTCACCGAACAGGGGAGCGAACACTGAAGCTTTCTTT. It translates to CASSSPNRGANTEAFF. The chain carries TRBV7-9 and TRBJ1-1; TRBD1 matches at 7 bases. The CDR3 consists of 16 residues. V shed 4 bases, J shed 1 base, and the junction held 9 bases outside the gene matches. Looked up from germline, CDR1 is SEHNR and CDR2 is FQNEAQ (reference sequence).

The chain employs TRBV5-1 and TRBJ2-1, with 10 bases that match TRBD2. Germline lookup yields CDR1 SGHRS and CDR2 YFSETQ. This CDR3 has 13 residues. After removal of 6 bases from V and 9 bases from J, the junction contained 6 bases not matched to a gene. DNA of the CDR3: TGCGCCAGCATTCTGCTAGCGGGAGTTGAGCAGTTCTTC. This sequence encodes CASILLAGVEQFF.

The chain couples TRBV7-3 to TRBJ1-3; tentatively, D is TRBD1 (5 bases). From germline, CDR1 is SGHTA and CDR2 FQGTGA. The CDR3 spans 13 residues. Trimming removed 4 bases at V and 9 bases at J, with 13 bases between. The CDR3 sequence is CASSSGQFGTIYF. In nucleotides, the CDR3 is TGTGCCAGCAGCTCAGGACAATTCGGCACCATATATTTT.

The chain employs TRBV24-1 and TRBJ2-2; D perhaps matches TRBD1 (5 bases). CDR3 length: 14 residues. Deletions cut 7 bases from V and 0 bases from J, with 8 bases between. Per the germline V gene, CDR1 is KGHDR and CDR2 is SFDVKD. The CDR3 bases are TGTGCCACCAGGGCAGGGTCGAACACCGGGGAGCTGTTTTTT. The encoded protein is CATRAGSNTGELFF.

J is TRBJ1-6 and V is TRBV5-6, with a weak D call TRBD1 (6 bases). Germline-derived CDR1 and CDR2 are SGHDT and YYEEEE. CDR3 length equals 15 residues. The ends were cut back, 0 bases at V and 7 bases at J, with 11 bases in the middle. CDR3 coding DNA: TGTGCCAGCAGCTTGGGGGGGCTGGGGAATTCACCCCTCCACTTT. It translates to CASSLGGLGNSPLHF.

This CDR3 is CASISGGASNEQFF. The CDR3 DNA sequence: TGTGCCAGCATTAGCGGGGGGGCCTCCAATGAGCAGTTCTTC. The chain is built from TRBV28 and TRBJ2-1; 11 bases agree with TRBD2. The germline V gene encodes CDR1 MDHEN and CDR2 SYDVKM. This CDR3 spans 14 amino acids. Losses at the gene ends were 7 bases for V and 6 bases for J; bases not matched to a gene: 5.

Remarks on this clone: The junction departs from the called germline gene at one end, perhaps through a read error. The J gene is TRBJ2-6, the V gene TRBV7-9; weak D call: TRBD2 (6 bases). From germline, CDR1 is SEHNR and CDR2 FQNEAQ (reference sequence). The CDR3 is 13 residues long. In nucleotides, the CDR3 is TGTGCCAGTGGGAGGTCTGGGGCCAACGTGCTGACTTTC. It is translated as CASGRSGANVLTF.